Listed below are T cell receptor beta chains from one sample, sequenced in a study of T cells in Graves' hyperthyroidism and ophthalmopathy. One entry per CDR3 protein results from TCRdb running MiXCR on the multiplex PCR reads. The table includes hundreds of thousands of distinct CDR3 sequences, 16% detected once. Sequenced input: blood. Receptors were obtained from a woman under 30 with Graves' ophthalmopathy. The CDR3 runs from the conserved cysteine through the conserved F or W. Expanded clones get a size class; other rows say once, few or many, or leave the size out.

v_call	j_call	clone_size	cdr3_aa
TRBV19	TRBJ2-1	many	CASSRLAGGLYNEQFF
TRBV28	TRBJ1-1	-	CASSPGGGVRVPAFF
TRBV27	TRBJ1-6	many	CASSLSGGYNSPLHF
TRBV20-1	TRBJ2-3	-	CSAGLAGISSTDTQYF
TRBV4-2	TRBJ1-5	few	CASSQVSGTGPIDQPQHF
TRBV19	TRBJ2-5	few	CASSRGGGRETQYF
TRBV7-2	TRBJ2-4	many	CASSSRTGLAKNIQYF
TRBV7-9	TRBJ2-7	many	CASSFSGRGRYEQYF
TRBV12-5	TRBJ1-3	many	CASGSLQAAGNTIYF
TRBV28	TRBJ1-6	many	CASRLRAWDSPLHF
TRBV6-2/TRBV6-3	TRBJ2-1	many	CASSYSVGEQFF
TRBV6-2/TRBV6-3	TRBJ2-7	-	CASSVEQGREQYF
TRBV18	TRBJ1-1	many	CASSLSGRNTEAFF
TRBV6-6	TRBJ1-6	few	CASSYSSGQGNNSPLHF
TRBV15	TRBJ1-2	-	CATSRGTDSNYGYTF
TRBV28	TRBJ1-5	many	CASSLAGTANPRNQPQHF
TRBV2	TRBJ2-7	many	CASIVQYTSYEQYF
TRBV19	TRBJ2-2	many	CASSHSGRARSGELFF
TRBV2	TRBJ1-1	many	CASSESGGTEAFF
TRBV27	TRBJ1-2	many	CASNKGAARGFGYGYTF
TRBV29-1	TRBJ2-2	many	CSVVGGRAGELFF
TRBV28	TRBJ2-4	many	CASSSRDRGRSKNIQYF
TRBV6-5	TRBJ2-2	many	CASSYSSSGMNTGELFF
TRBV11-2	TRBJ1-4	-	CASRQTVTEKLFF
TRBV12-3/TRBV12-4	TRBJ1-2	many	CASTRGDYYGYTF
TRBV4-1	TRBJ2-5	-	CASATRTSGPETQYF
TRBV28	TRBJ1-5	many	CASGGGYSNQPQHF
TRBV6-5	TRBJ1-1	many	CASSYSYRENEAFF
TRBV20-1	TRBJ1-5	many	CSARLVGGLGQPQHF
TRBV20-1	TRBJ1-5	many	CSARTAGTGNQPQHF
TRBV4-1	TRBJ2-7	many	CASRHKGLYPYEQYF
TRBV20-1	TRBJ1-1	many	CSARDSFGTEAFF
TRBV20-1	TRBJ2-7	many	CSARSLDRRYEQYF
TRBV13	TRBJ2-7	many	CASSLGRIGSYEQYF
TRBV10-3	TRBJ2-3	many	CAISETDTQYF
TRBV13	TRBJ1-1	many	CASSVGPLMNEAFF
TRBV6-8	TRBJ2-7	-	CASGARYEQYF
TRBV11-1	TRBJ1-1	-	CASNPDKVRAEAFF
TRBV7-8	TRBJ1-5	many	CASSLHLGSSSSNQPQHF
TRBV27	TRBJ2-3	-	CASSSTGTSGRADTQYF
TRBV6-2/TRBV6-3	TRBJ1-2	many	CASSFGTASTYYGYTF
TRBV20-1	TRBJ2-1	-	CSGRPGGDNEQFF
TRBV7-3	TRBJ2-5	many	CASSLTRGDHHYF
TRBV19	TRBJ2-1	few	CASSTRQGANEQFF
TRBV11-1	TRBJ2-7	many	CASSSAGTGGYEQYF
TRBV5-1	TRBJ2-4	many	CASSARQENIQYF
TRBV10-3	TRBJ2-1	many	CAISGDDRGLYNEQFF
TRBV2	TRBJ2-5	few	CASREGDPYVETQYF
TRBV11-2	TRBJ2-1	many	CASSLSTRFYNEQFF
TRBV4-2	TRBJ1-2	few	CASSPGQGSIYGYTF
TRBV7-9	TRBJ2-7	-	CASRQGTSYEQYF
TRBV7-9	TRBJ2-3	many	CASSAGTSGSIDTQYF
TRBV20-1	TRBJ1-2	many	CSARPREGAGFINGYTF